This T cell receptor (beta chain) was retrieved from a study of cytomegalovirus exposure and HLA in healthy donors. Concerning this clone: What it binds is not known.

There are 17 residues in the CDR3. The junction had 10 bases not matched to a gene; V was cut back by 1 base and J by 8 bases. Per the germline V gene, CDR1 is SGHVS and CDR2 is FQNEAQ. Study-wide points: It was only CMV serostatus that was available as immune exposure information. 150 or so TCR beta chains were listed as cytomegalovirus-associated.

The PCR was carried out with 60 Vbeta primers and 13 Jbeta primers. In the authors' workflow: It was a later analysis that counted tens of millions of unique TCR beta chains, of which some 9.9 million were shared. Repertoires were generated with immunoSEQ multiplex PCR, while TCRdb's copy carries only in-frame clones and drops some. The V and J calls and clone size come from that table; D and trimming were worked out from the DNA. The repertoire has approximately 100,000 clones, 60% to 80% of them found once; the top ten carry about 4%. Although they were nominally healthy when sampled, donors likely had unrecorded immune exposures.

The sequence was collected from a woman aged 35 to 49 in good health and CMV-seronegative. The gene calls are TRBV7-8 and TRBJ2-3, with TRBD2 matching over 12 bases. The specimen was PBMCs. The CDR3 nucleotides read TGTGCCAGCAGCTTAGTGCGACTAGCGGGGGCGGGGAGTACGCAGTATTTT. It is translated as CASSLVRLAGAGSTQYF. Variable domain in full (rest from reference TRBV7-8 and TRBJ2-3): GAGVSQSPRYKVAKRGQDVALRCDPISGHVSLFWYQQALGQGPEFLTYFQNEAQLDKSGLPSDRFFAERPEGSVSTLKIQRTQQEDSAVYLCASSLVRLAGAGSTQYFGPGTRLTVL.